This TCR beta chain was identified in a study of neurological immune-mediated disorders. CDR1 DFQATT and CDR2 SNEGSKA come from the germline V gene (reference sequence). The CDR3 contains 14 residues. The trim removed 3 bases at V and 2 bases at J, leaving 7 bases unmatched. The unsorted libraries had their origin in 2 million PBMCs stored at -80 C. One entry per CDR3 protein results from TCRdb running MiXCR on the 5' RACE reads. The sample records 45,000 or so distinct CDR3 sequences, about 12% being singletons. Whole-study results and caveats: Among expanded clones, no CDR3 amino acid sequences were shared across subjects, a pattern suggesting private repertoires in all groups.

Note on this clonotype: Its matching antigen is unknown.

This clonotype was obtained from a female donor in good health. The source material was PBMCs. This rearrangement joins TRBV20-1 to TRBJ2-7; 7 positions match TRBD1. This CDR3 is CSARRDRATYEQYF. CDR3 nucleotides: TGCAGTGCTAGGAGGGACAGAGCGACCTACGAGCAGTACTTC.